This T cell receptor beta chain derives from a study of T cell clones after liver transplantation. Whole-study context: Post-transplant blood was tracked for graft-donor-reactive T cell clones identified in a pre-transplant mixed lymphocyte reaction. Third-party-reactive TCRbeta sequences from pre-transplant mixed lymphocyte reactions served as antigen-independent comparators.

A word on this clone: Its antigen is not known.

Repertoires were generated with immunoSEQ multiplex PCR, while TCRdb's copy carries only in-frame clones and drops some. The sample contains roughly 70,000 clones, 90% of which appear only once. The CDR3 spans 15 residues. V lost 7 bases and J lost 2; bases outside the gene matches: 7. The V gene's germline CDR1 is SNHLY and CDR2 FYNNEI. Regarding the study as a whole: Migration into the graft, not deletion, may explain lost graft donor-reactive T cells.

The receptor comes from a human donor who received a liver transplant. The V gene is TRBV2, the J gene TRBJ2-3; 9 nucleotides match TRBD2. Sequenced material: CD4+ T cells from blood, taken before liver transplant. CDR3 in DNA: TGTGCCAGCAAGTCACTAGCGGGCGTCACAGATACGCAGTATTTT. The encoded protein is CASKSLAGVTDTQYF.